The rows below give T cell receptor beta chains drawn from one sample of a study of glioma-infiltrating T cells. Using its own MiXCR run on the multiplex PCR reads, TCRdb lists one record per CDR3 protein. The repertoire has about 89,000 distinct CDR3 sequences, under 30% of them found once; the top ten carry roughly 7%. Material: glioma tissue, nonneoplastic brain tissue, or PBMCs (not recorded which). These receptors were collected from a human donor with low-grade glioma or glioblastoma, undergoing nonglioma brain surgery, or in good health (not recorded which). The CDR3 runs from the conserved cysteine through the conserved F or W. The order of the fields is J gene, V gene, D gene, clone size, CDR3 DNA, CDR3 protein. D genes are given only for firm matches. Not every row has a clone size; where given, it reads once, few, many or a size class.

j_call: TRBJ2-5
v_call: TRBV20-1
d_call: TRBD1
clone_size: -
cdr3_nt: TGCAGTGCTAGAGGCAGAGACAGGGGAGAGACCCAGTACTTC
cdr3_aa: CSARGRDRGETQYF

j_call: TRBJ2-1
v_call: TRBV20-1
d_call: TRBD2
clone_size: many
cdr3_nt: TGCAGTGCTAGAGGGTTAGCGGGGGGGGTTTACAATGAGCAGTTCTTC
cdr3_aa: CSARGLAGGVYNEQFF

j_call: TRBJ1-1
v_call: TRBV6-6
d_call: -
clone_size: -
cdr3_nt: TGTGCCAGCAGTTACTCGAACATTTATACGAACACTAAAGCTTTCTTT
cdr3_aa: CASSYSNIYTNTKAFF

j_call: TRBJ2-5
v_call: TRBV24-1
d_call: -
clone_size: many
cdr3_nt: TGTGCCACCAGTGATCGAGGGCAAGAGACCCAGTACTTC
cdr3_aa: CATSDRGQETQYF

j_call: TRBJ1-1
v_call: TRBV5-6
d_call: -
clone_size: -
cdr3_nt: TGTGCCAGCAGCTTTGCAGGGAACACTGAAGCTTTCTTT
cdr3_aa: CASSFAGNTEAFF

j_call: TRBJ2-1
v_call: TRBV20-1
d_call: -
clone_size: many
cdr3_nt: TGCAGTGCTAGAGCAGGGGTCAATGAGCAGTTCTTC
cdr3_aa: CSARAGVNEQFF

j_call: TRBJ2-7
v_call: TRBV6-1
d_call: -
clone_size: many
cdr3_nt: TGTGCCAGCAGACCCAACGGGGCCCGCCACTCCCTCTACGAGCAGTACTTC
cdr3_aa: CASRPNGARHSLYEQYF

j_call: TRBJ1-2
v_call: TRBV5-1
d_call: TRBD1
clone_size: few
cdr3_nt: TGCGCCAGCAGCTTGGGTTCCGGGACAGGGGCTAACTATGGCTACACCTTC
cdr3_aa: CASSLGSGTGANYGYTF

j_call: TRBJ1-3
v_call: TRBV6-1
d_call: -
clone_size: many
cdr3_nt: TGTGCCAGCAGTTCACAGGGAAGTTCTGGAAACACCATATATTTT
cdr3_aa: CASSSQGSSGNTIYF

j_call: TRBJ2-2
v_call: TRBV6-2/TRBV6-3
d_call: -
clone_size: -
cdr3_nt: TGTGACAGCTTAGGGTCTCTGGTCCTGAGCACCGGGGAGCTGTTTTTT
cdr3_aa: CDSLGSLVLSTGELFF

j_call: TRBJ1-1
v_call: TRBV28
d_call: -
clone_size: -
cdr3_nt: TGTGCCAGCTTTTCAGAGGTGAACACTGAAGCTTTCTTT
cdr3_aa: CASFSEVNTEAFF

j_call: TRBJ1-6
v_call: TRBV11-2
d_call: -
clone_size: -
cdr3_nt: TGTGCCAGCAGCTTAGACAGGGCGGTGGATTCACCCCTCCACTTT
cdr3_aa: CASSLDRAVDSPLHF

j_call: TRBJ2-7
v_call: TRBV7-9
d_call: -
clone_size: -
cdr3_nt: TGTGCCAGCAGCCTTACCTCGACAGCTCTCGAGCAGTACTTC
cdr3_aa: CASSLTSTALEQYF

j_call: TRBJ2-6
v_call: TRBV18
d_call: TRBD1
clone_size: many
cdr3_nt: TGTGCCAGCTCACCTCGGGCAGGGGGAGCTGGGGCCAACGTCCTGACTTTC
cdr3_aa: CASSPRAGGAGANVLTF

j_call: TRBJ1-1
v_call: TRBV18
d_call: -
clone_size: many
cdr3_nt: TGTGCCAGCTCACCACCGAAGGGGCGCGGCACTGAAGCTTTCTTT
cdr3_aa: CASSPPKGRGTEAFF

j_call: TRBJ2-1
v_call: TRBV3-1
d_call: TRBD1
clone_size: few
cdr3_nt: TGTGCCAGCAGCAAACAGGGGGCGATCTACAATGAGCAGTTCTTC
cdr3_aa: CASSKQGAIYNEQFF

j_call: TRBJ2-1
v_call: TRBV5-4
d_call: TRBD2
clone_size: few
cdr3_nt: TGTGCCAGCAGCGGCGGGGGGTACTCATTAGGTGAGCAGTTCTTC
cdr3_aa: CASSGGGYSLGEQFF

j_call: TRBJ2-1
v_call: TRBV6-1
d_call: TRBD2
clone_size: many
cdr3_nt: TGTGCCAGCAGTCGACTAGCCCAACCCTACAATGAGCAGTTCTTC
cdr3_aa: CASSRLAQPYNEQFF

j_call: TRBJ2-5
v_call: TRBV6-6
d_call: -
clone_size: -
cdr3_nt: TGTGTTAGCAGGCATTACGGCGGGGAGCGGGAGACCCAGTACTTC
cdr3_aa: CVSRHYGGERETQYF

j_call: TRBJ1-1
v_call: TRBV7-2
d_call: TRBD1
clone_size: medium-sized
cdr3_nt: TGTGCCAGCAGCTTAGGGTCCGGGACAGCGAACACTGAAGCTTTCTTT
cdr3_aa: CASSLGSGTANTEAFF

j_call: TRBJ1-1
v_call: TRBV15
d_call: -
clone_size: medium-sized
cdr3_nt: TGTGCCACCCGAGAGCATCAGGGTATTCAGGTAGCTTTCTTT
cdr3_aa: CATREHQGIQVAFF

j_call: TRBJ1-1
v_call: TRBV2
d_call: -
clone_size: many
cdr3_nt: TGTGCCAGCGTCTGGCTCGAGAACACTGAAGCTTTCTTT
cdr3_aa: CASVWLENTEAFF

j_call: TRBJ1-4
v_call: TRBV19
d_call: -
clone_size: -
cdr3_nt: TGTGCCAGTAGTATAGCTCCAGCAACTAATGAAAAACTGTTTTTT
cdr3_aa: CASSIAPATNEKLFF

j_call: TRBJ2-7
v_call: TRBV20-1
d_call: -
clone_size: many
cdr3_nt: TGCAGTGCTGCAACAGGGTCCACCTACGAGCAGTACTTC
cdr3_aa: CSAATGSTYEQYF

j_call: TRBJ2-1
v_call: TRBV9
d_call: -
clone_size: -
cdr3_nt: TGTGCCAGCAGCGTAAGGGGGGACTCCACGTCTCTCTACAATGAGCAGTTCTTC
cdr3_aa: CASSVRGDSTSLYNEQFF

j_call: TRBJ2-3
v_call: TRBV2
d_call: -
clone_size: many
cdr3_nt: TGTGCCAGCAGTGAAGAGAGTCTGAGTACGCAGTATTTT
cdr3_aa: CASSEESLSTQYF

j_call: TRBJ2-3
v_call: TRBV7-2
d_call: -
clone_size: many
cdr3_nt: TGTGCCAGCAGCTTAGGGCAGGGCGGAAATACGCAGTATTTT
cdr3_aa: CASSLGQGGNTQYF